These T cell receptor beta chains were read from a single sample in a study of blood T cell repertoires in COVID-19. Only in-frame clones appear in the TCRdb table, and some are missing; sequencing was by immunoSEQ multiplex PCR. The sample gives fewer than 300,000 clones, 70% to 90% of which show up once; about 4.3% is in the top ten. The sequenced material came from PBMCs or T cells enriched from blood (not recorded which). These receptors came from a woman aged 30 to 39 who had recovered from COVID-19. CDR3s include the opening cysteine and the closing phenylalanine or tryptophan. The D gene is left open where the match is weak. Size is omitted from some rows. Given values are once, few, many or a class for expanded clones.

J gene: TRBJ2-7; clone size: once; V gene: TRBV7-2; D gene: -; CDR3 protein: CASSSTIAYEQYF; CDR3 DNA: TGTGCCAGCAGCTCGACAATCGCCTACGAGCAGTACTTC
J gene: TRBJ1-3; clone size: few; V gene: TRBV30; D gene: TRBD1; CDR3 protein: CAWSPTGERNTIYF; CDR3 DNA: TGTGCCTGGAGCCCGACAGGGGAGAGAAACACCATATATTTT
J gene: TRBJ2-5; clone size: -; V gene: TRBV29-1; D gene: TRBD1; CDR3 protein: CSVVTGTSPETQYF; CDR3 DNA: TGCAGCGTCGTGACAGGGACGAGCCCAGAGACCCAGTACTTC
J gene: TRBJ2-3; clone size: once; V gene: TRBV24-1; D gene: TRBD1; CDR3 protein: CATRQGVRDTQYF; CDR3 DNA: TGTGCCACCAGGCAGGGGGTAAGAGATACGCAGTATTTT
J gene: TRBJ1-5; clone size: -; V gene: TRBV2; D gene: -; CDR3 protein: CASSEAGGAEPQHF; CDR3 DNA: TGTGCCAGCAGTGAAGCGGGGGGGGCGGAACCCCAGCATTTT
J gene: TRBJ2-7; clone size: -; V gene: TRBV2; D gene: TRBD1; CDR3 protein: CASSRGDRATYEQYF; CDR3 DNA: TGTGCCAGCAGTCGAGGAGACAGGGCAACCTACGAGCAGTACTTC
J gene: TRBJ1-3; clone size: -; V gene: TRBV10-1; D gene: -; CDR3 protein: CASSEDPGRNTIYF; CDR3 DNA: TGCGCCAGCAGTGAGGACCCAGGGCGAAACACCATATATTTT
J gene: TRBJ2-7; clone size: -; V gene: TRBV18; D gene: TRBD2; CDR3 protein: CASSPPSGTRGYEQYF; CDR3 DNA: TGTGCCAGCTCACCCCCTAGCGGGACGCGGGGCTACGAGCAGTACTTC
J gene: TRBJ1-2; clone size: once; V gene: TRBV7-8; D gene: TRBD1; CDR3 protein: CASSIYRDRHGYTF; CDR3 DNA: TGTGCCAGCAGCATCTACCGGGACAGGCATGGCTACACCTTC
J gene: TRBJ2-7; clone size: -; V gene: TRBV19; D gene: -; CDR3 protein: CASSVRDTAYEQYF; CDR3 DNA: TGTGCCAGTAGTGTCCGGGACACAGCCTACGAGCAGTACTTC
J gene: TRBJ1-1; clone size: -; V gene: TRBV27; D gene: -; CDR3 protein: CASSSPYGGLGTEAFF; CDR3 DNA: TGTGCCAGCAGTTCCCCCTACGGTGGGCTCGGCACTGAAGCTTTCTTT
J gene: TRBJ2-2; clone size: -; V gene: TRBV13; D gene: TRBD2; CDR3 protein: CASSLFPSGNTGELFF; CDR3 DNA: TGTGCCAGCAGCTTATTCCCTAGCGGGAACACCGGGGAGCTGTTTTTT
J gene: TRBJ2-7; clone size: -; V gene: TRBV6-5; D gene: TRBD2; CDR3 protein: CASSYSGLADLQQYF; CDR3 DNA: TGTGCCAGCAGTTACTCGGGACTAGCGGATCTTCAGCAGTACTTC
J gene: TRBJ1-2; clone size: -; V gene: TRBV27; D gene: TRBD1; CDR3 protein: CASSLGSGTVYGYTF; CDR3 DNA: TGTGCCAGCAGTTTGGGTAGCGGGACAGTCTATGGCTACACCTTC
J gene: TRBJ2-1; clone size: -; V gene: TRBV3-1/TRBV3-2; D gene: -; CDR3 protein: CASSLRGNEQFF; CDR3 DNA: TGTGCCAGCAGCCTCCGGGGCAATGAGCAGTTCTTC